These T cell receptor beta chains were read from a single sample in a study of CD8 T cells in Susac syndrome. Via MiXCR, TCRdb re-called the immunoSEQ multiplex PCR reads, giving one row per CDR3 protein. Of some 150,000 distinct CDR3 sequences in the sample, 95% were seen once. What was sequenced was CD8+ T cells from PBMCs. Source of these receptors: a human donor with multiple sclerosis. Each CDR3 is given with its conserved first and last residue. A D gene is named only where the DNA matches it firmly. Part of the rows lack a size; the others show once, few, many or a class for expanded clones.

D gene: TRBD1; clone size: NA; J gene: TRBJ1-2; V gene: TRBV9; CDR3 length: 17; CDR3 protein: CASSALPPGQGAYGYTF; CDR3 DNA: TGTGCCAGCAGCGCCCTGCCACCGGGACAGGGGGCTTATGGCTACACCTTC
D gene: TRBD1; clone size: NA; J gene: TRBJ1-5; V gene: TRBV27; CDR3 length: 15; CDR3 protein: CASSSDRDGNQPQHF; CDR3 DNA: TGTGCCAGCAGTTCCGACAGGGACGGCAATCAGCCCCAGCATTTT
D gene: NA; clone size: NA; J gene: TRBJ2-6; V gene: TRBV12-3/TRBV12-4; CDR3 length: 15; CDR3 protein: CASSYTGSGANVLTF; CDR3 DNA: TGTGCCAGCAGCTACACAGGGAGTGGGGCCAACGTCCTGACTTTC
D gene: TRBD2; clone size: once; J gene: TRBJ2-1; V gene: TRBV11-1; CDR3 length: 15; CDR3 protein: CASSLEAGPYNEQFF; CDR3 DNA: TGTGCCAGCAGCTTAGAAGCGGGGCCCTACAATGAGCAGTTCTTC
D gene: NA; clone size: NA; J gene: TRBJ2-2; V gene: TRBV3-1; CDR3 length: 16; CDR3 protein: CASSQVKGRATGELFF; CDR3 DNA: TGTGCCAGCAGCCAAGTAAAGGGAAGGGCCACCGGGGAGCTGTTTTTT
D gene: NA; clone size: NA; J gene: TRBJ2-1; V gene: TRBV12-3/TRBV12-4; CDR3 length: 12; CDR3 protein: CASSPIREEQFF; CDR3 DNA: TGTGCCAGCAGCCCAATCAGGGAGGAGCAGTTCTTC
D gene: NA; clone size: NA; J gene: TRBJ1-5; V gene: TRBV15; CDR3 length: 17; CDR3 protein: CATSRDLGRGFDQPQHF; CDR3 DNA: TGTGCCACCAGCAGAGATCTGGGTAGGGGTTTCGATCAGCCCCAGCATTTT
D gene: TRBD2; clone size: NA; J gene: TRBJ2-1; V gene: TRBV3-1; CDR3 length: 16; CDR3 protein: CASSQATSGGNNEQFF; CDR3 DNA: TGTGCCAGCAGCCAAGCGACTAGCGGGGGGAACAATGAGCAGTTCTTC
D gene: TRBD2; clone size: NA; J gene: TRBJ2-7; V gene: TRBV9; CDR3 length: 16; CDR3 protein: CASSASTSGGTHEQYF; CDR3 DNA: TGTGCCAGCAGCGCGTCGACTAGCGGGGGGACCCACGAGCAGTACTTC
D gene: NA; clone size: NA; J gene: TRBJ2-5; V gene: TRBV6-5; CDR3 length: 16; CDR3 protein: CASSSSGWLVQETQYF; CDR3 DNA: TGTGCCAGCAGTTCCTCCGGTTGGTTAGTCCAAGAGACCCAGTACTTC
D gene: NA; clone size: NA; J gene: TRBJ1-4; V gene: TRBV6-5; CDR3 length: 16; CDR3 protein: CASSYSATGYNEKLFF; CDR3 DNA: TGTGCCAGCAGTTACTCAGCGACAGGCTATAATGAAAAACTGTTTTTT
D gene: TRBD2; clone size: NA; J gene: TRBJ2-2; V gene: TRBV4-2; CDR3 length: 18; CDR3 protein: CASSQGLAGGLGTGELFF; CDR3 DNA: TGTGCCAGCAGCCAAGGACTAGCGGGGGGGCTAGGGACCGGGGAGCTGTTTTTT
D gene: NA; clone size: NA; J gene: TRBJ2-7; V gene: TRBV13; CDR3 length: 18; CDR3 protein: CASSALGGGRRGYYEQYF; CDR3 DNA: TGTGCCAGCAGCGCCCTGGGAGGAGGACGGAGGGGGTACTACGAGCAGTACTTC
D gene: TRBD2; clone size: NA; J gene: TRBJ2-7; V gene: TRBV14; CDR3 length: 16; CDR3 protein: CASSPGLAGERYEQYF; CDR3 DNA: TGTGCCAGCAGCCCGGGACTAGCGGGGGAAAGGTACGAGCAGTACTTC
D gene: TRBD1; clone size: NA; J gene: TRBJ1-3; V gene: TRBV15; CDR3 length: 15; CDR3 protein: CATSRDPGGGNTIYF; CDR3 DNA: TGTGCCACCAGCAGAGATCCAGGGGGCGGAAACACCATATATTTT
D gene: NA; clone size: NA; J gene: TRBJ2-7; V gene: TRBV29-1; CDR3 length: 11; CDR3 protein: CSVTRTYEQYF; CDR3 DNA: TGCAGCGTTACCCGAACCTACGAGCAGTACTTC
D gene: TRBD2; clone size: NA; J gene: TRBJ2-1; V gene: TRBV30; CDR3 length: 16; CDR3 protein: CAWSPMGLAGGREQFF; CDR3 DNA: TGTGCCTGGAGCCCCATGGGACTAGCGGGGGGAAGGGAGCAGTTCTTC